This TCR beta chain emerged from a study of regulatory T cells in long-lasting Graves disease. Germline V CDR1 and CDR2: GTSNPN, SVGIG (reference sequence). The CDR3 is made up of 16 amino acids. Trimming cost V 6 bases and J 0 bases; bases outside gene matches: 14. This clonotype was detected many times. Its target is unknown. Time point defined: newly diagnosed GD, antithyroid drugs for less than 3 months. With RNA extracted from PBMCs as input, the TCR library was made. The study, taken as a whole, reports: TCR diversity was lower in persistent Graves' patients (versus newly diagnosed ones).

CDR3-region Arm-PCR and iRepertoire HTBI primers produced the TCR beta libraries. TCRdb reprocessed the multiplex PCR reads with MiXCR, giving one entry per CDR3 protein. The data show some 250,000 distinct CDR3 sequences, around 18% seen once. The J gene is TRBJ2-7, the V gene TRBV30, with TRBD2 identical over 7 bases. This receptor was taken from a female donor with Graves disease. Sequences were derived from peripheral blood mononuclear cells (PBMCs), sampled at new diagnosis, from a patient treated with antithyroid drugs. The CDR3 loop reads CACHVRASSGSYEQYF. The CDR3 coding sequence is TGTGCCTGCCACGTCCGGGCGTCTAGCGGCTCCTACGAGCAGTACTTC.